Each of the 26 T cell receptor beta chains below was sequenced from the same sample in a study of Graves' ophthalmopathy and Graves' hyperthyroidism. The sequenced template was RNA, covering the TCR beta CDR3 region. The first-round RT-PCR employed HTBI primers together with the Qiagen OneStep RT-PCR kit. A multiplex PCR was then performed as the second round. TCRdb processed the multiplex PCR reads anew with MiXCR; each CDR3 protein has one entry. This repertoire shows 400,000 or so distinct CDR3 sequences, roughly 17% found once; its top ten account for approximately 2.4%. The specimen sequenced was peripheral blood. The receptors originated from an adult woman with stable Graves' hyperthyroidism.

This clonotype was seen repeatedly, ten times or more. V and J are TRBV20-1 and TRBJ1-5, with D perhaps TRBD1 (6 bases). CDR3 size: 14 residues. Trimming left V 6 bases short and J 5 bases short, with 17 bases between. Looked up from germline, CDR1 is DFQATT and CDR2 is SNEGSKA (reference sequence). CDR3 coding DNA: TGCAGTGCAGAAACACGGGACACTCATCAGCCCCAGCATTTT. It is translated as CSAETRDTHQPQHF.

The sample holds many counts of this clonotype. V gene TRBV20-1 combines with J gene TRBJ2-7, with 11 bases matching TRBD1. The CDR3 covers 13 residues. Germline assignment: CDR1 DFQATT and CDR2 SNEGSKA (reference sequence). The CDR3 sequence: CSVPGQGAYEQYF. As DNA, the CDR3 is TGCAGCGTGCCGGGACAGGGGGCCTACGAGCAGTACTTC.

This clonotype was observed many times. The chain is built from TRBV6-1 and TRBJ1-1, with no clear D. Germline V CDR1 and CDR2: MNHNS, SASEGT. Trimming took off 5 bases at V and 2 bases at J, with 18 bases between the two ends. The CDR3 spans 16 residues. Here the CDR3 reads CASSPGLREGNTEAFF. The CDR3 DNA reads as TGTGCCAGCAGTCCAGGCCTAAGGGAGGGAAACACTGAAGCTTTCTTT.

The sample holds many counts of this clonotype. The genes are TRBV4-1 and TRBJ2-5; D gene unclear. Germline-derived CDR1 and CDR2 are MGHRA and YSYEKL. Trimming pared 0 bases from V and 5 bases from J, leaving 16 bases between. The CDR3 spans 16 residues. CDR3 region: CASSQDRAGRSETQYF. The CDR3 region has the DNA TGCGCCAGCAGCCAAGATCGAGCCGGTCGAAGTGAGACCCAGTACTTC.

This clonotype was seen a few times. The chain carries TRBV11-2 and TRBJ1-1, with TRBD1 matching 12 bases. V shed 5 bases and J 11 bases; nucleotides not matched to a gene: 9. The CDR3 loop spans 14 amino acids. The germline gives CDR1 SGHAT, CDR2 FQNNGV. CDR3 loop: CASSKPGQGAGAFF. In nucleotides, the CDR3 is TGTGCCAGCAGCAAACCGGGACAGGGGGCTGGCGCTTTCTTT.

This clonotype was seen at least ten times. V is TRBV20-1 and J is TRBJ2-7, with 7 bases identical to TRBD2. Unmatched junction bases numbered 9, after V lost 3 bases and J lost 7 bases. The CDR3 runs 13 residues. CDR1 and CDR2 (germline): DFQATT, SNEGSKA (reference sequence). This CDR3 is CSASEWEGREQYF. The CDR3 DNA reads TGCAGTGCTAGTGAGTGGGAGGGCCGGGAGCAGTACTTC.

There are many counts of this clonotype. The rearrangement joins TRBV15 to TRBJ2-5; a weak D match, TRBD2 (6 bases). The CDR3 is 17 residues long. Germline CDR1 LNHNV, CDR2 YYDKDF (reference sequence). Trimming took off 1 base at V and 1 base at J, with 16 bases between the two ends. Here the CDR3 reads CATSRADLADFQETQYF. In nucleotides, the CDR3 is TGTGCCACCAGCAGAGCGGATTTAGCGGATTTCCAAGAGACCCAGTACTTC. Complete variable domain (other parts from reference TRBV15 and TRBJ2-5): DAMVIQNPRYQVTQFGKPVTLSCSQTLNHNVMYWYQQKSSQAPKLLFHYYDKDFNNEADTPDNFQSRRPNTSFCFLDIRSPGLGDTAMYLCATSRADLADFQETQYFGPGTRLLVL.

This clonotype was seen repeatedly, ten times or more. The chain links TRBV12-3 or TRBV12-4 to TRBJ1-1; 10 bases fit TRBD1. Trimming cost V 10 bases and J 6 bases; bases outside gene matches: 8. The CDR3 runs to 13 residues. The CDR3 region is CATGGTGAPEAFF. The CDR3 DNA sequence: TGTGCCACCGGGGGGACAGGGGCTCCTGAAGCTTTCTTT.

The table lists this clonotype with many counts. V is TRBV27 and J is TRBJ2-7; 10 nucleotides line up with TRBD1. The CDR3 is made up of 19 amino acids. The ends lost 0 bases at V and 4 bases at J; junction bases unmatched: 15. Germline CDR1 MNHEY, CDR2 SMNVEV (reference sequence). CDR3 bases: TGTGCCAGCAGTTTATCCTCCGCTTGGGGGACAGGGGTCGAGTACGAGCAGTACTTC. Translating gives CASSLSSAWGTGVEYEQYF.

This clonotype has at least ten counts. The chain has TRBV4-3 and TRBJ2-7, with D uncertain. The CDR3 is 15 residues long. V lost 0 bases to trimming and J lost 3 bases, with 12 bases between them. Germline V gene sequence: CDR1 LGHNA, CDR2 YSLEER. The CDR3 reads CASSQDQRQYYEQYF. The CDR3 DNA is TGCGCCAGCAGCCAAGATCAAAGGCAGTACTACGAGCAGTACTTC.

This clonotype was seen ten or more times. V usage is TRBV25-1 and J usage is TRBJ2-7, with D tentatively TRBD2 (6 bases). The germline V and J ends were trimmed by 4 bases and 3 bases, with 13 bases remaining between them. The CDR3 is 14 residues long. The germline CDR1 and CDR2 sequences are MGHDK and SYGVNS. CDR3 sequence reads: CASSGGRRLYEQYF. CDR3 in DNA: TGTGCCAGCAGTGGGGGGAGGAGGCTCTACGAGCAGTACTTC.

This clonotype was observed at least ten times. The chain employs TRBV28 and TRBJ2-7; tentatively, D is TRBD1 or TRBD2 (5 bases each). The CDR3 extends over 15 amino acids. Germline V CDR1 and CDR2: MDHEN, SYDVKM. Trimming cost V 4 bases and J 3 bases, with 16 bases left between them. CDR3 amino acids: CASSYAGTVLYEQYF. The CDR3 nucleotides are TGTGCCAGCAGTTATGCCGGGACGGTACTCTACGAGCAGTACTTC.

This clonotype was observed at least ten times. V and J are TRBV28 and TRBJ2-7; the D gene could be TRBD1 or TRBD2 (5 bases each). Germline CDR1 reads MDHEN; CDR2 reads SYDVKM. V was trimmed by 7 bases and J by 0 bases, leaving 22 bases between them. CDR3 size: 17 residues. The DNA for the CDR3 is TGTGCCAGCAACCGGGGCACGGGGCTCTTCATCTCCTACGAGCAGTACTTC. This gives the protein CASNRGTGLFISYEQYF. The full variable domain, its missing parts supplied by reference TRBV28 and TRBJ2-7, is DVKVTQSSRYLVKRTGEKVFLECVQDMDHENMFWYRQDPGLGLRLIYFSYDVKMKEKGDIPEGYSVSREKKERFSLILESASTNQTSMYLCASNRGTGLFISYEQYFGPGTRLTVT.

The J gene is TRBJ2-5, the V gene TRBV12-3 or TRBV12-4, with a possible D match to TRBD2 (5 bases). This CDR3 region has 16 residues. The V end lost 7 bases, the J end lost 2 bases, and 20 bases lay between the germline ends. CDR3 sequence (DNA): TGTGCCAGCAACTATCGTGGAGGAGCACAACAAGAGACCCAGTACTTC. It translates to CASNYRGGAQQETQYF.

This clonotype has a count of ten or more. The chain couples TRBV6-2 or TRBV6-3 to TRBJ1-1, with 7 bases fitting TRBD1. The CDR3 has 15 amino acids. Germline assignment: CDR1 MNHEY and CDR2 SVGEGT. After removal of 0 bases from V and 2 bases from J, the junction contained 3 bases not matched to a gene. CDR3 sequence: CASSYSGTVNTEAFF. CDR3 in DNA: TGTGCCAGCAGTTACTCGGGGACAGTTAACACTGAAGCTTTCTTT.

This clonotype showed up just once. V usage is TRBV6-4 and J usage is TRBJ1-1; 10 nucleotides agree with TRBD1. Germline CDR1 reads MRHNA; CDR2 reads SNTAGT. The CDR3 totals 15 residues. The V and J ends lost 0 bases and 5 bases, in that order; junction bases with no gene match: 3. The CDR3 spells CASSDSGTGVTEAFF. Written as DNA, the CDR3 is TGTGCCAGCAGTGACTCCGGGACAGGGGTGACTGAAGCTTTCTTT.

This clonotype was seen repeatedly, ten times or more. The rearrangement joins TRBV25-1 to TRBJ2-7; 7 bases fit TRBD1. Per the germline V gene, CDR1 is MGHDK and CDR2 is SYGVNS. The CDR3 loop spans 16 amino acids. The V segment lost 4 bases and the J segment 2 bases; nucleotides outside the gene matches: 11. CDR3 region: CASSVDPGQLPYEQYF. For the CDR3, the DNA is TGTGCCAGCAGTGTAGACCCGGGACAGCTACCCTACGAGCAGTACTTC.

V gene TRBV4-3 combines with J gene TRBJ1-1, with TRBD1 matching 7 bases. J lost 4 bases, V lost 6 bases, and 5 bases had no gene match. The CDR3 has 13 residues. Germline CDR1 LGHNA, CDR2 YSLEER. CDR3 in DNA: TGCGCCAGCAGTTACAGGGGCCCCACTGAAGCTTTCTTT. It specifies CASSYRGPTEAFF.

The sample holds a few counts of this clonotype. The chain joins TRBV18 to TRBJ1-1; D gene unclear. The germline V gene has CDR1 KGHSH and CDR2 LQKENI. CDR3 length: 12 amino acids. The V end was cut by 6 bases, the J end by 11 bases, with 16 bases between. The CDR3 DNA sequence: TGTGCCAGCTCCCCAGGAGGGTTCACCGCTTTCTTT. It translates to CASSPGGFTAFF.

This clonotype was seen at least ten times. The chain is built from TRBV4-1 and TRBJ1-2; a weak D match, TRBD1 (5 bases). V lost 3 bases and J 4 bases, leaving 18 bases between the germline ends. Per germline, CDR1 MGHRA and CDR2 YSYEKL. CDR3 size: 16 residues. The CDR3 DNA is TGCGCCAGCAGCCATCCTGCCCGTGGGGCAGGCTATGGCTACACCTTC. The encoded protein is CASSHPARGAGYGYTF.

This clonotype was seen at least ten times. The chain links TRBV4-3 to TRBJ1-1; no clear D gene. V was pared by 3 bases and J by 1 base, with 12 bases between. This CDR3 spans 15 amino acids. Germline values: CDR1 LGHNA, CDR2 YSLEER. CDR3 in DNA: TGCGCCAGCAGCCAGGAACCCTCAAGGAACACTGAAGCTTTCTTT. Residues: CASSQEPSRNTEAFF.

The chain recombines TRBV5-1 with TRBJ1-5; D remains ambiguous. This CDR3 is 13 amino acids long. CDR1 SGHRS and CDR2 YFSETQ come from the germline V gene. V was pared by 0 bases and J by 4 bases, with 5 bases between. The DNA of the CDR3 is TGCGCCAGCAGCTTGGGCTGGAATCAGCCCCAGCATTTT. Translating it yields CASSLGWNQPQHF.

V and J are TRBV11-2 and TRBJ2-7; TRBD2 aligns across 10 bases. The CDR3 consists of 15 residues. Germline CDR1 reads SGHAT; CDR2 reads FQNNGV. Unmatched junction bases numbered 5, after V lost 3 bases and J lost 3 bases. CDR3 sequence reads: CASSLGSGGNYEQYF. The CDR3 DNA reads TGTGCCAGCAGCTTGGGTAGCGGGGGGAACTACGAGCAGTACTTC.

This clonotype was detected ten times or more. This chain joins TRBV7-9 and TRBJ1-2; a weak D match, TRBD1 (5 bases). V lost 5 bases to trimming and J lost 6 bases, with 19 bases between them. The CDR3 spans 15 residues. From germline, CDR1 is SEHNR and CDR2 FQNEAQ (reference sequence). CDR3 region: CASSQGTERVDGYTF. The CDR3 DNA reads TGTGCCAGCAGCCAAGGGACGGAGCGAGTGGATGGCTACACCTTC.

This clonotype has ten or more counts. CDR3 in amino acids: CASSYRAVLSYEQYF. The CDR3 DNA reads as TGTGCCAGCAGTTATAGGGCGGTACTCTCCTACGAGCAGTACTTC. The V and J genes are TRBV28 and TRBJ2-7; D remains ambiguous. V was pared by 4 bases and J by 0 bases, with 13 bases between. CDR1 is MDHEN, CDR2 SYDVKM, per germline. The CDR3 contains 15 residues.

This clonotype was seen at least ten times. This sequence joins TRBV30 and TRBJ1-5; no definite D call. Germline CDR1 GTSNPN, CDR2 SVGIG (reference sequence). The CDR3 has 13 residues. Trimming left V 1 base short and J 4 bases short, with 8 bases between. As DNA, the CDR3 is TGTGCCTGGAGTGGGCAGACGAATCAGCCCCAGCATTTT. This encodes CAWSGQTNQPQHF.